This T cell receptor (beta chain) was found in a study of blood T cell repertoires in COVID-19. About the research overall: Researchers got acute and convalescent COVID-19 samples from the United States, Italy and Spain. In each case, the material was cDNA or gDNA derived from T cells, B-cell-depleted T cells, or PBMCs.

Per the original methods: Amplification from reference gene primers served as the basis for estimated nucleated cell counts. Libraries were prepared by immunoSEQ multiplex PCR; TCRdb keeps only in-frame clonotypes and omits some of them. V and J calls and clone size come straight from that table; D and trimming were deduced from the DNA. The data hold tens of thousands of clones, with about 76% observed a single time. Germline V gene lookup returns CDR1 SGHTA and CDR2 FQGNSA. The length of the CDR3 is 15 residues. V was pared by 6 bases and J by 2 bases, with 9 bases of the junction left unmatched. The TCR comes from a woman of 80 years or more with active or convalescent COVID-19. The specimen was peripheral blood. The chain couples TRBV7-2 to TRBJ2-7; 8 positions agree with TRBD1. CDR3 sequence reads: CASSSRDRPAYEQYF. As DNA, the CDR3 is TGTGCCAGCAGTTCCCGGGACAGGCCCGCCTACGAGCAGTACTTC. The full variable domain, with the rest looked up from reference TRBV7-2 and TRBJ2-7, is GAGVSQSPSNKVTEKGKDVELRCDPISGHTALYWYRQSLGQGLEFLIYFQGNSAPDKSGLPSDRFSAERTGGSVSTLTIQRTQQEDSAVYLCASSSRDRPAYEQYFGPGTRLTVT.